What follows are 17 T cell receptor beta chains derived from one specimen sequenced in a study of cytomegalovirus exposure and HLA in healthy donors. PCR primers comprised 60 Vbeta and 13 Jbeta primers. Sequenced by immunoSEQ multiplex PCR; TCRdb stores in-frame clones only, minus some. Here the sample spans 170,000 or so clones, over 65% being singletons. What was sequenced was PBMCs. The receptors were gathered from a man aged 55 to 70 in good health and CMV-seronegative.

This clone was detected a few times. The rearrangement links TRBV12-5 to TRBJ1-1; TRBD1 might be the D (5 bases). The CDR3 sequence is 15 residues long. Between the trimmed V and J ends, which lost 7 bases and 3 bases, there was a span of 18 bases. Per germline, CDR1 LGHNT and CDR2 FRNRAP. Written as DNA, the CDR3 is TGTGCTAGTGTCCCTTGGGGGGGTCGCGACACTGAAGCTTTCTTT. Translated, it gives CASVPWGGRDTEAFF.

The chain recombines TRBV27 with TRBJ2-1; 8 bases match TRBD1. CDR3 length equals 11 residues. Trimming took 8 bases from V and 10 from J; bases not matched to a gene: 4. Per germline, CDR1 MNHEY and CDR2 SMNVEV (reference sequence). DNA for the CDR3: TGTGCCAGCGGCGACAGGGGCGAGCAGTTCTTC. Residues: CASGDRGEQFF.

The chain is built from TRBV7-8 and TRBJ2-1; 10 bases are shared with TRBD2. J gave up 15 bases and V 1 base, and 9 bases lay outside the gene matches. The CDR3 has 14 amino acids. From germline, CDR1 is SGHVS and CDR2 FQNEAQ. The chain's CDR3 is CASSLGRAGGDRFF. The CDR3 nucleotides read TGTGCCAGCAGCTTAGGACGAGCGGGAGGGGATCGGTTCTTC.

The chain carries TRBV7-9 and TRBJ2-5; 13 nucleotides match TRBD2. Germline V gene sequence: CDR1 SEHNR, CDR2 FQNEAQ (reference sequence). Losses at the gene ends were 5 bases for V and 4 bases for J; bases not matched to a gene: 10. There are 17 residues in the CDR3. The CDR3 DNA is TGTGCCAGCAGCGAGGGACTAGCGGGGAGGACACGAGAGACCCAGTACTTC. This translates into CASSEGLAGRTRETQYF.

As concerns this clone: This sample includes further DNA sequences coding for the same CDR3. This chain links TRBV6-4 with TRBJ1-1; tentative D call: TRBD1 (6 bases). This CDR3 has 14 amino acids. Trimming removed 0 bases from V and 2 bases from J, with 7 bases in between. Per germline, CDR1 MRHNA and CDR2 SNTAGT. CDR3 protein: CASSDSDSNTEAFF. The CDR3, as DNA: TGTGCCAGCAGTGACTCGGACAGCAACACTGAAGCTTTCTTT.

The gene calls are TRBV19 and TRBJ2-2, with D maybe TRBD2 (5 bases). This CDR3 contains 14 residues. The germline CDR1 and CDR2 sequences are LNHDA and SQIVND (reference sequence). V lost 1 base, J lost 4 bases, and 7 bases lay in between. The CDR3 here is CASSIVAGTGELFF. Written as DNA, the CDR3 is TGTGCCAGTAGTATAGTGGCGGGCACCGGGGAGCTGTTTTTT.

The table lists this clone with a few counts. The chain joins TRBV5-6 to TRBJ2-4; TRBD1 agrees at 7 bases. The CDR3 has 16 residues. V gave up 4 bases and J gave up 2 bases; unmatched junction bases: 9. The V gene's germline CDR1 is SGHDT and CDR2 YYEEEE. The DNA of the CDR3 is TGTGCCAGCAGCATCACCCGGGACAGCACCAAAAACATTCAGTACTTC. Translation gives CASSITRDSTKNIQYF.

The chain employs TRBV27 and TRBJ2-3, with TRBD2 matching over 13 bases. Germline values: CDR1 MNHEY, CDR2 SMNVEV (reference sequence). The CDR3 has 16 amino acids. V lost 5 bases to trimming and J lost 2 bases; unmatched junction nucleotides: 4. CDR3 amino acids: CASSVTSGGPTDTQYF. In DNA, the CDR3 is TGTGCCAGCAGTGTGACTAGCGGGGGGCCCACAGATACGCAGTATTTT.

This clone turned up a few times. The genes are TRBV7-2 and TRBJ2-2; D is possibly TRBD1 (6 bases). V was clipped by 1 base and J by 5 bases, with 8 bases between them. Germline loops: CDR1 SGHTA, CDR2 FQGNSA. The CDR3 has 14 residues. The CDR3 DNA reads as TGTGCCAGCAGCTTAGTTGGACAGACCGGGGAGCTGTTTTTT. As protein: CASSLVGQTGELFF.

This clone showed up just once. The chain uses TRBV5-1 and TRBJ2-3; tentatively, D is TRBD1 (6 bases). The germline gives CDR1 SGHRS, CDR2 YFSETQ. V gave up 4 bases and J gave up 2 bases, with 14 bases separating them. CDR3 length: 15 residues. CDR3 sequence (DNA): TGCGCCAGCAGCCCGGAGGACAGTCTCACAGATACGCAGTATTTT. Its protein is CASSPEDSLTDTQYF.

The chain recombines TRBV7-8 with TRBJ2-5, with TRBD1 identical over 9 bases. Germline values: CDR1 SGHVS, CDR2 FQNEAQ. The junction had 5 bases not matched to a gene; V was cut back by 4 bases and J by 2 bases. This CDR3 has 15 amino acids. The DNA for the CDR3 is TGTGCCAGCAGCTCCCGGACAGGGGTACAAGAGACCCAGTACTTC. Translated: CASSSRTGVQETQYF.

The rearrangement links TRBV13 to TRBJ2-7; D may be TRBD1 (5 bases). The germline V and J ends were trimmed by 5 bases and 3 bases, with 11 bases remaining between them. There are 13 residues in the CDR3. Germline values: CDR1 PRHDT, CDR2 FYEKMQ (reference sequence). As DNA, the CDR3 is TGTGCCAGCAGCCCGACCCAGGGCTACGAGCAGTACTTC. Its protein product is CASSPTQGYEQYF.

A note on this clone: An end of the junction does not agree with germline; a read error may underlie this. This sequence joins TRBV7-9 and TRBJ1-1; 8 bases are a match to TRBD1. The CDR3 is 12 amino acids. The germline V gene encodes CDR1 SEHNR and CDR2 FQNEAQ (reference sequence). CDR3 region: CASNKDRVRSHF. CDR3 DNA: TGTGCCAGCAACAAGGACAGGGTAAGGTCTCACTTT.

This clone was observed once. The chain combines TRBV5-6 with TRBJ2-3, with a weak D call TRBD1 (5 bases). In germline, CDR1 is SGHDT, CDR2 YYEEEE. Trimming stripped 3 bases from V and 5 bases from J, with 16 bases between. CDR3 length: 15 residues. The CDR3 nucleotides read TGTGCCAGCAGCTGGGGCCCCGGTTTAGGAGATACGCAGTATTTT. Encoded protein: CASSWGPGLGDTQYF.

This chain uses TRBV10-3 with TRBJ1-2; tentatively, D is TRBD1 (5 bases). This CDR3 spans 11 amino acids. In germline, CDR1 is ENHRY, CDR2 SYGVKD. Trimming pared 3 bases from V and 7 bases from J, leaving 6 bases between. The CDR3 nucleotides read TGTGCCATCAGTGAAAGGGGTGGCTACACCTTC. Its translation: CAISERGGYTF.

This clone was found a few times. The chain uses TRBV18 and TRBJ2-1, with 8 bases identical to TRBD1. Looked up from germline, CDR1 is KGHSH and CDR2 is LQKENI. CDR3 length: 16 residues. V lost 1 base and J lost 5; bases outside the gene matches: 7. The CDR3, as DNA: TGTGCCAGCTCACCACTATTTCTGGACAGGGACAATGAGCAGTTCTTC. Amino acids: CASSPLFLDRDNEQFF.

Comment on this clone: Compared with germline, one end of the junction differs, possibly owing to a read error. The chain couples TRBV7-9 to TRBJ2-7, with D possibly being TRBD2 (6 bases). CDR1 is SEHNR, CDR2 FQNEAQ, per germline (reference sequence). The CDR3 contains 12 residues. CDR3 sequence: CSSRGPGGEQYF. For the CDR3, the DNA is TGTTCCAGCCGCGGGCCCGGGGGTGAGCAGTACTTC. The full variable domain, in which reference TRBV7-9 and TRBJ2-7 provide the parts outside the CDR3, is DTGVSQNPRHKITKRGQNVTFRCDPISEHNRLYWYRQTLGQGPEFLTYFQNEAQLEKSRLLSDRFSAERPKGSFSTLEIQRTEQGDSAMYLCSSRGPGGEQYFGPGTRLTVT.